This is a list of T cell receptor beta chains from one sample in a study of shared clonotypes between healthy human individuals. Only in-frame clones appear in the TCRdb table, and some are missing; sequencing was by immunoSEQ multiplex PCR. The sample gives some 380,000 clones, 96% of which show up once; around 0.29% is in the top ten. The sequencing input was memory CD8+ T cells sorted from blood. The receptors were sampled from a man under 40 in good health. Each CDR3 is given with its conserved first and last residue. The D gene is left open where the match is weak. Clone size is not always given. Where it is, it says once, few, many or a class for expanded clones.

j_call clone_size v_call d_call cdr3_nt cdr3_aa
TRBJ2-3 - TRBV10-2 TRBD2 TGCGCCAGCAGTTTGCTACTAGGAGCGCGGGAGGCCCCCGAAGATACGCAGTATTTT CASSLLLGAREAPEDTQYF
TRBJ1-2 - TRBV30 - TGTGCCTGGACCCCAGGCTTTTATGGCTACACCTTC CAWTPGFYGYTF
TRBJ2-1 - TRBV7-2 TRBD2 TGTGCCAGCAGCCTTCCGCTGGAGACTAGCGGGAGTTTTTATGAGCAGTTCTTC CASSLPLETSGSFYEQFF
TRBJ2-2 - TRBV5-1 TRBD1 TGCGCCAGCAGCGACGGGACAGGTACGAACACCGGGGAGCTGTTTTTT CASSDGTGTNTGELFF
TRBJ2-7 - TRBV7-9 - TGTGCCAGCCTCACACGACTAGACCGGTGGGAGCAGTACTTC CASLTRLDRWEQYF
TRBJ2-7 - TRBV11-3 - TGTGCCAGCAGCTTAGCCAGGGGTCGGGGCTCCTACGAGCAGTACTTC CASSLARGRGSYEQYF
TRBJ2-7 - TRBV30 TRBD2 TGTGCCTGGGGGACTAGCGGCCCTAGCTCCTACGAGCAGTACTTC CAWGTSGPSSYEQYF
TRBJ1-2 - TRBV9 - TGTGCCAGCAGCGTAGAGGAAGGGAACGGCTACACCTTC CASSVEEGNGYTF
TRBJ2-5 - TRBV6-5 - TGTGCCAGCAGTTACGCTGTGGGAGCTGGTGAGACCCAGTACTTC CASSYAVGAGETQYF
TRBJ1-2 - TRBV28 TRBD1 TGTGCCAGCAGAACGACGGGACAGGGGACCTATGGCTACACCTTC CASRTTGQGTYGYTF
TRBJ1-4 - TRBV4-1 - TGCGCCAGCAGCCAAAACCCGTCCAGACTAAATGAAAAACTGTTTTTT CASSQNPSRLNEKLFF
TRBJ2-7 - TRBV7-9 - TGTGCCAGCAGCTGGGGTTCTAACTCCTACGAGCAGTACTTC CASSWGSNSYEQYF
TRBJ2-1 - TRBV7-2 - TGTGCCAGCAGCTTAGCCTTTGACAATGAGCAGTTCTTC CASSLAFDNEQFF
TRBJ2-1 once TRBV5-4 TRBD2 TGTGCCAGCAGCTTAGCGGGACGGGAGCAGTTCTTC CASSLAGREQFF
TRBJ2-1 - TRBV4-2 TRBD2 TGTGCCAGCAGCCAATTAGCGGGAGGGTACTACAATGAGCAGTTCTTC CASSQLAGGYYNEQFF
TRBJ2-6 - TRBV7-3 TRBD2 TGTGCCAGCAGCTGGACTAGCGGGAGCTCTGGGGCCAACGTCCTGACTTTC CASSWTSGSSGANVLTF
TRBJ2-7 - TRBV6-1 - TGTGCCAGCAGAGAGGGCGCGTTCCACGAGCAGTACTTC CASREGAFHEQYF